The entry below gives a single T cell receptor (beta chain) sequence along with its context. This clonotype turned up a few times. Its recognized antigen is unknown. Base qualities are not provided; no much larger clone lies one nucleotide away. The protocol used for the library was PCR. TCRdb records Illumina HiSeq 4000 as the sequencer. Bulk TCR libraries were prepared as previously described, using TCR primers listed in Table S5. The Qiagen AllPrep DNA/RNA kit was used to purify total RNA. Before analysis, reads from multiple sequencing runs of the same library were pooled. Per the source publication's procedure: Reads were retained only if an exact TCR constant sequence was present, and the retained reads were trimmed to 150 nt and grouped according to their 12-nt molecular barcodes. Reads inside each barcode group were sub-clustered using a 15% Levenshtein threshold, and a quality-weighted consensus sequence was constructed for each RNA molecule. Non-functional sequences were removed, as were lower-count sequences one edit away from another. Based on a fit of two negative binomial distributions, barcode sub-clusters having less than 20% of the maximum read count were discarded. TCRdb reprocessed the public reads (quality trimming at Q25 with fastp, clone calling with MiXCR) and kept in-frame beta chains. CDR3 protein duplicates are merged, each entry listing the most common genes and DNA. TCRdb, not the original authors, processed these V and J calls. The table for this sample lists more than 300,000 distinct CDR3 sequences; about 22% of them were counted only once. Together, the top ten hold approximately 0.8% of the sample.

The V end loses 0 bases and the J end loses 7 bases, and a stretch of 19 bases separates them. Measured from the cysteine to the phenylalanine, the CDR3 is 17 residues long. Left in the record is the CDR3 DNA by itself, 51 bases read in frame from the first base. CDR1 and CDR2 are read off the germline V gene as LGHNA and YSLEER. These data are taken from a study of molecular identifiers for immune sequencing clone quantification (dated 2018 in TCRdb). Regarding the study in general: For a replicate experiment, RNA from approximately 20,000 or 100,000 naive CD8 T cells was divided into five aliquots, of which four were sequenced. CD8 T cells were used in a methods study to benchmark molecular-identifier clustering-based TCR repertoire sequencing (MIDCIRS) and TCR RNA copy counting.

Libraries of naive CD8 T cells were built from anywhere between roughly 17,000 and 1,100,000 sorted cells, with 10%, 30% or 50% of the purified RNA used. Naive CD8 T cells, defined as CD8+CD4-CCR7+CD45RA+, were FACS-sorted into RLT Plus buffer on a BD FACSAria II. To test detection sensitivity, Jurkat RNA equal to fewer than 13 TCR copies was added to samples of roughly 18,000-1,000,000 naive CD8 T cells. Enrichment of CD8 T cells was done with RosetteSep CD8+ T Cell Enrichment Cocktail plus Ficoll-Paque, and ACK red cell lysis came afterward. Study-wide conclusions, independent of this receptor: Without barcode sub-clustering, chimeric consensus sequences inflated TCR diversity; chimeras reached as high as 47%. The naive libraries included spiked-in Jurkat TCR RNA (10 copies' worth), and this Jurkat TCR RNA is not part of the donor repertoire. The sizes of highly expanded clones could end up underestimated when identical TCR molecules share a barcode. Approximately 2.7 recovered TCR RNA copies per cell were obtained by modeling, versus about ten by digital PCR, implying a capture efficiency of about 30%. Spiked-in Jurkat TCR RNA equivalent to a single cell was reported to be detectable even among approximately 1 million naive CD8 T cells. In CMV-specific effector cells, over 99% of molecules were held by clones above 20 RNA copies, whereas under 1% of molecules were held by such clones in naive cells.

Source material: naive CD8+ T cells from blood, with Jurkat cell RNA spiked in. Explained via the paper, the cell subset or site label denotes: FACS-sorted CD8+CD4-CCR7+CD45RA+ naive T cells. This sequence originates from a human donor in good health. Some libraries in this study had Jurkat cell RNA spiked in. The chain employs TRBV4-3 and TRBJ2-1; the D gene is possibly TRBD2, with 5 bases matching. The CDR3 region reads CASSQDLRESRGNEQFF. The DNA sequence is given as TGCGCCAGCAGCCAAGATCTCCGAGAGAGCCGAGGGAATGAGCAGTTCTTC.